The source of this T cell receptor beta chain is a study of blood T cell repertoires in COVID-19. About the research overall: Sites in the United States, Italy and Spain provided acute and convalescent COVID-19 samples. In each case, the material was cDNA or gDNA derived from T cells, B-cell-depleted T cells, or PBMCs.

Per the original methods: Quantification of nucleated cells was approximated via reference gene primer amplification. The repertoire was sequenced with immunoSEQ multiplex PCR; TCRdb's copy has only in-frame clones and lacks some. V, J and clone size are those of that table, while D and trimming were read from the DNA. The sample yields 50,000 to 60,000 clones, approximately 85% seen once. This CDR3 is 17 amino acids long. After removal of 1 base from V and 8 bases from J, the junction contained 13 bases not matched to a gene. Germline V gene data show CDR1 as SEHNR and CDR2 as FQNEAQ (reference sequence).

The origin of this receptor is a human donor in a cohort sampled during active COVID-19. The sequenced sample was peripheral blood. This chain links TRBV7-9 with TRBJ2-1; 8 bases fit TRBD2. The CDR3 is CASSLEGGRSLGDEQFF. In nucleotides, the CDR3 is TGTGCCAGCAGCTTAGAAGGCGGGAGGAGCTTGGGCGATGAGCAGTTCTTC.